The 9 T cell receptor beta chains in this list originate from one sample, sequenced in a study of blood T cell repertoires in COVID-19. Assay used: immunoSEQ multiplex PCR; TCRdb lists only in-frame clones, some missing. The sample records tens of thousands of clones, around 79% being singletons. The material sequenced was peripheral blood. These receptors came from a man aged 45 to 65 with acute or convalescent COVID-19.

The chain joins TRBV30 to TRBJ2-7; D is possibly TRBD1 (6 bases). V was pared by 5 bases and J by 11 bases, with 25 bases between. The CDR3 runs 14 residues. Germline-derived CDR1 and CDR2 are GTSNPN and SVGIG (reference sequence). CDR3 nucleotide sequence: TGTGCCTGGCGACCCAAACCCCAGGGTACAGGGAAGTACTTC. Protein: CAWRPKPQGTGKYF.

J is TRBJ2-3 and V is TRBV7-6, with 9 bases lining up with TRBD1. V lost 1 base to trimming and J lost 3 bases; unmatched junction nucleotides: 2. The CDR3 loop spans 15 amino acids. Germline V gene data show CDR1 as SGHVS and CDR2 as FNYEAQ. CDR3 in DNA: TGTGCCAGCAGCTTAGACGACAGGGGGACAGATACGCAGTATTTT. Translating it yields CASSLDDRGTDTQYF.

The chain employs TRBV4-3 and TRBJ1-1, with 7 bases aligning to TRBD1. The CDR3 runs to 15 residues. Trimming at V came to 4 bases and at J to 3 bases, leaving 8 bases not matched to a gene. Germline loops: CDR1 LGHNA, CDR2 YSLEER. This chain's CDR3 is CASSRRVTGDTEAFF. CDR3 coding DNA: TGCGCCAGCAGCCGGCGGGTTACAGGGGACACTGAAGCTTTCTTT.

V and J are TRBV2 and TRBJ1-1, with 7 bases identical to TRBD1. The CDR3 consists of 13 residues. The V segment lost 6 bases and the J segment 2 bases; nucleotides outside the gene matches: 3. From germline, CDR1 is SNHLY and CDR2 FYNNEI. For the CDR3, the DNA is TGTGCCAGCAGGGGGACAGCTAACACTGAAGCTTTCTTT. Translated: CASRGTANTEAFF.

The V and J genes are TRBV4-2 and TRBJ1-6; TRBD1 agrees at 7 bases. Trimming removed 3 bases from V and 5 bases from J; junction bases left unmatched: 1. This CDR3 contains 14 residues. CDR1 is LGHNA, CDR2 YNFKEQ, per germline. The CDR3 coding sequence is TGTGCCAGCAGCCACGGACAGGATAATTCACCCCTCCACTTT. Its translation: CASSHGQDNSPLHF.

CDR3 sequence: CATSERDWKAYEQYF. The CDR3 coding sequence is TGTGCCACCAGCGAAAGGGACTGGAAAGCCTACGAGCAGTACTTC. The chain links TRBV15 to TRBJ2-7, with D perhaps matching TRBD2 (6 bases). The V end was cut by 5 bases, the J end by 2 bases, with 16 bases between. Germline CDR1 reads LNHNV; CDR2 reads YYDKDF (reference sequence). The CDR3 has 15 amino acids.

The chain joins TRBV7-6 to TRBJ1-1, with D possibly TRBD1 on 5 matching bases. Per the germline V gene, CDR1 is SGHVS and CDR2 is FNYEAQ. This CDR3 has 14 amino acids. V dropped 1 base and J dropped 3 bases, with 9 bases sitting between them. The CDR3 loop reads CASSLEAGDTEAFF. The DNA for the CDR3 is TGTGCCAGCAGCTTAGAGGCGGGGGACACTGAAGCTTTCTTT.

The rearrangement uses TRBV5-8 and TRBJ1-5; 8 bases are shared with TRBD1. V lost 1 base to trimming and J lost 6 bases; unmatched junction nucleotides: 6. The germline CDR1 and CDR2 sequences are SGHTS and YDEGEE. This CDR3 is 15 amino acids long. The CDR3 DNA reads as TGTGCCAGCAGCTTGCCAGGGGGCGGAATTCAGCCCCAGCATTTT. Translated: CASSLPGGGIQPQHF.

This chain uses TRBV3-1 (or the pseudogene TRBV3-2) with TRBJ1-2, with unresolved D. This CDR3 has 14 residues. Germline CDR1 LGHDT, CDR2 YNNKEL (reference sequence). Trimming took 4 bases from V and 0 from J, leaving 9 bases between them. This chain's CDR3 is CASSRGNSNYGYTF. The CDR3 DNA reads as TGTGCCAGCAGCCGTGGCAATTCTAACTATGGCTACACCTTC.